The 26 T cell receptor beta chains presented below share a single source sample, sequenced in a study of CD8 T cells in ankylosing spondylitis. TCRdb reprocessed the 5' RACE reads via MiXCR and lists one record per CDR3 protein. The sample consists of fewer than 200,000 distinct CDR3 sequences, 9.5% to 10% of them appearing once. Sequenced material: blood, either unsorted or a sorted T cell fraction (not recorded which). The receptors derive from a female donor with ankylosing spondylitis or in good health (not recorded which).

This clonotype was found a few times. The V gene is TRBV24-1, the J gene TRBJ2-2, with D uncertain. V lost 0 bases and J 1 base, leaving 5 bases between the germline ends. Germline assignment: CDR1 KGHDR and CDR2 SFDVKD. The CDR3 sequence is 15 residues long. CDR3 sequence: CATSDLKGNTGELFF. CDR3 nucleotides: TGTGCCACCAGTGATTTGAAGGGGAACACCGGGGAGCTGTTTTTT.

This clonotype occurred many times. This chain links TRBV9 with TRBJ1-2; a weak D match, TRBD1 (5 bases). The CDR3 covers 11 residues. Germline values: CDR1 SGDLS, CDR2 YYNGEE. Trimming took 3 bases from V and 11 from J, leaving 11 bases between them. The CDR3 bases are TGTGCCAGCAGCGGCCGGGGGTGGTACACCTTC. As protein: CASSGRGWYTF.

This clonotype showed up just a few times. This sequence joins TRBV3-1 and TRBJ2-4; TRBD2 agrees at 7 bases. CDR1 is LGHDT, CDR2 YNNKEL, per germline (reference sequence). After removal of 4 bases from V and 0 bases from J, the junction contained 9 bases not matched to a gene. The CDR3 runs to 17 residues. The CDR3: CASSPFPGGLAKNIQYF. DNA for the CDR3: TGTGCCAGCAGCCCCTTCCCGGGAGGATTAGCCAAAAACATTCAGTACTTC. Using reference TRBV3-1 and TRBJ2-4 for the parts outside the CDR3, the full variable domain is DTAVSQTPKYLVTQMGNDKSIKCEQNLGHDTMYWYKQDSKKFLKIMFSYNNKELIINETVPNRFSPKSPDKAHLNLHINSLELGDSAVYFCASSPFPGGLAKNIQYFGAGTRLSVL.

This clonotype came up many times. The chain combines TRBV7-9 with TRBJ1-1; 7 bases are shared with TRBD1. The J segment lost 5 bases and the V segment lost 3 bases, leaving 9 bases of the junction unmatched. The germline V gene has CDR1 SEHNR and CDR2 FQNEAQ (reference sequence). The CDR3 has 15 residues. This chain's CDR3 is CASSFPRGGPTEAFF. The CDR3 region has the DNA TGTGCCAGCAGCTTCCCCAGGGGGGGTCCGACTGAAGCTTTCTTT.

The V call is TRBV28, the J call TRBJ2-7; D might be TRBD2 (5 bases). Germline CDR1 MDHEN, CDR2 SYDVKM. Trimming shortened V by 1 base and J by 4 bases, and 11 bases separated the two germline ends. The CDR3 length is 14 residues. This CDR3 reads CASSLSGLLYEQYF. The CDR3 DNA is TGTGCCAGCAGTTTATCCGGACTCTTATACGAGCAGTACTTC.

The rearrangement links TRBV27 to TRBJ2-2; no definite D call. The CDR3 loop spans 13 amino acids. Per germline, CDR1 MNHEY and CDR2 SMNVEV (reference sequence). The V end was cut by 2 bases, the J end by 6 bases, with 7 bases between. The CDR3: CASSLQVPGELFF. The CDR3 DNA sequence: TGTGCCAGCAGTTTACAGGTACCCGGGGAGCTGTTTTTT.

This clonotype was seen many times. V gene TRBV7-2 combines with J gene TRBJ2-7; possibly TRBD2 for D (6 bases). V shed 1 base and J shed 6 bases, with 16 bases lying between them. Germline lookup yields CDR1 SGHTA and CDR2 FQGNSA. The CDR3 extends over 15 amino acids. The CDR3 DNA sequence: TGTGCCAGCAGCTTAGGGATAGGCGGGACGGTCGAGCAGTACTTC. Translated: CASSLGIGGTVEQYF.

This clonotype was seen a few times. This chain uses TRBV20-1 with TRBJ2-3; D is unclear. Germline V lookup: CDR1 DFQATT, CDR2 SNEGSKA (reference sequence). With 0 bases removed from V and 5 bases from J, the gap between germline ends came to 9 bases. The CDR3 extends over 13 amino acids. The CDR3 nucleotides read TGCAGTGCTAGAGACTCGTTTCAAGATACGCAGTATTTT. Residues: CSARDSFQDTQYF.

This clonotype has ten or more counts. CDR3: CASSLTLYDEQFF. The CDR3 DNA reads as TGTGCCAGCAGCCTAACTTTGTATGATGAGCAGTTCTTC. The chain links TRBV5-5 to TRBJ2-1; no definite D call. In germline, CDR1 is SGHKS, CDR2 YYEKEE (reference sequence). This CDR3 comprises 13 residues. Between the trimmed V and J ends, which lost 4 bases and 8 bases, there was a span of 13 bases.

This clonotype was seen repeatedly, ten times or more. The V call is TRBV29-1, the J call TRBJ2-5; D is perhaps TRBD2 (6 bases). Trimming removed 4 bases at V and 5 bases at J, with 14 bases between. The CDR3 runs 13 residues. Germline assignment: CDR1 SQVTM and CDR2 ANQGSEA. In DNA form, the CDR3 reads TGCAGCGTTGCGGGACTCCAAGGGGAGACCCAGTACTTC. This sequence encodes CSVAGLQGETQYF.

The sample holds a few counts of this clonotype. The chain couples TRBV27 to TRBJ2-5, with TRBD2 matching 9 bases. This CDR3 is 16 amino acids long. V lost 5 bases, J lost 2 bases, and 9 bases stayed unmatched. CDR1 is MNHEY and CDR2 is SMNVEV in the germline V gene (reference sequence). The CDR3 DNA reads as TGTGCCAGCAGTACTACATTAGCGGGAGTACAAGAGACCCAGTACTTC. Its protein is CASSTTLAGVQETQYF.

The rearrangement uses TRBV6-6 and TRBJ1-1; D ambiguous. Trimming removed 8 bases at V and 6 bases at J, with 16 bases between. This CDR3 is 13 amino acids long. The germline V gene has CDR1 MNHNY and CDR2 SVGAGI (reference sequence). CDR3 DNA sequence: TGTGCCAGCGAGAATCGACACCTACCTGAAGCTTTCTTT. It encodes CASENRHLPEAFF.

The table lists this clonotype with many counts. This chain joins TRBV19 and TRBJ1-5, with 8 bases matching TRBD1. V lost 0 bases and J lost 7; bases outside the gene matches: 2. CDR1 and CDR2 (germline): LNHDA, SQIVND (reference sequence). CDR3 length: 14 amino acids. In nucleotides, the CDR3 is TGTGCCAGTAGTATAGAGACAGGGGACCAGCCCCAGCATTTT. This encodes CASSIETGDQPQHF.

The sample holds a few counts of this clonotype. The chain recombines TRBV5-1 with TRBJ2-1; perhaps TRBD2 as D (5 bases). Trimming removed 9 bases at V and 14 bases at J, with 21 bases between. The germline CDR1 and CDR2 sequences are SGHRS and YFSETQ. The CDR3 has 12 residues. CDR3 sequence (DNA): TGCGCCACCAAGATAGGAAGCGGCCCGGAGTTCTTC. Its protein product is CATKIGSGPEFF.

This clonotype has a handful of counts. The chain combines TRBV4-3 with TRBJ2-1; TRBD1 matches 7 bases. Per germline, CDR1 LGHNA and CDR2 YSLEER. The CDR3 consists of 14 residues. Losses at the gene ends were 4 bases for V and 8 bases for J; bases not matched to a gene: 8. The CDR3 reads CASSPAQQGYEQFF. The CDR3 nucleotides read TGCGCCAGCAGCCCCGCCCAACAGGGGTATGAGCAGTTCTTC.

The table lists this clonotype with a few counts. The chain uses TRBV5-6 and TRBJ1-1; D may be TRBD1 (5 bases). CDR3 length equals 17 residues. V shed 0 bases and J shed 0 bases, with 15 bases lying between them. The V gene's germline CDR1 is SGHDT and CDR2 YYEEEE. CDR3 nucleotides: TGTGCCAGCAGCTTGGCTGCAGGGTCCCCGATGAACACTGAAGCTTTCTTT. It encodes CASSLAAGSPMNTEAFF.

This clonotype was seen at least ten times. The chain combines TRBV5-1 with TRBJ2-3; no clear D gene. This CDR3 is 12 amino acids long. V gave up 3 bases and J gave up 2 bases, with 4 bases separating them. CDR1 SGHRS and CDR2 YFSETQ come from the germline V gene. CDR3: CASSSDTDTQYF. The CDR3 nucleotides are TGCGCCAGCAGCTCCGACACAGATACGCAGTATTTT.

In this sample, this clonotype turned up a few times. This rearrangement joins TRBV7-6 to TRBJ2-7, with D perhaps matching TRBD1 or TRBD2 (5 bases each). Deletions cut 1 base from V and 5 bases from J, with 15 bases between. This CDR3 is built from 15 residues. The germline gives CDR1 SGHVS, CDR2 FNYEAQ. In DNA, the CDR3 is TGTGCCAGCAGCTTAGGCGAAGCAGGGACCCACGAGCAGTACTTC. Its protein is CASSLGEAGTHEQYF.

In its sample, this clonotype ranks as medium-sized (0.01 to 0.1%). The CDR3 is CSVEVNTEAFF. DNA of the CDR3: TGCAGCGTTGAAGTGAACACTGAAGCTTTCTTT. The chain links TRBV29-1 to TRBJ1-1; unclear D gene. Trimming removed 1 base at V and 0 bases at J, with 0 bases between. Germline CDR1 and CDR2: SQVTM and ANQGSEA. This CDR3 comprises 11 residues.

This rearrangement joins TRBV6-5 to TRBJ2-1, with D tentatively TRBD1 (7 bases). V lost 2 bases and J lost 9, with 17 bases in between. The V gene's germline CDR1 is MNHEY and CDR2 SVGAGI. This CDR3 spans 15 amino acids. This chain's CDR3 is CASSYLEGAYGEQFF. CDR3 sequence (DNA): TGTGCCAGCAGTTACCTGGAGGGGGCTTACGGTGAGCAGTTCTTC.

This clonotype appeared many times. The gene calls are TRBV7-9 and TRBJ1-1, with D perhaps matching TRBD1 (6 bases). The ends were cut back, 6 bases at V and 4 bases at J, with 15 bases in the middle. The germline V gene has CDR1 SEHNR and CDR2 FQNEAQ (reference sequence). This CDR3 is 14 amino acids long. CDR3 nucleotide sequence: TGTGCCAGCAGTTCCTCAGGGGCGACCACTGAAGCTTTCTTT. Translating gives CASSSSGATTEAFF.

This rearrangement joins TRBV7-9 to TRBJ1-3, with D uncertain. The V gene lost 5 bases and the J gene lost 4 bases, with 15 bases spanning the gap. The germline gives CDR1 SEHNR, CDR2 FQNEAQ (reference sequence). The CDR3 spans 15 residues. CDR3 nucleotides: TGTGCCAGCAGCCGGGGTACTACGGCCGGAAACACCATATATTTT. Translating it yields CASSRGTTAGNTIYF.

This clonotype showed up many times. This chain uses TRBV10-3 with TRBJ2-3, with D perhaps matching TRBD2 (6 bases). With 0 bases removed from V and 4 bases from J, the gap between germline ends came to 11 bases. The CDR3 has 15 amino acids. The germline CDR1 and CDR2 sequences are ENHRY and SYGVKD. CDR3 loop: CAISESTGDADTQYF. The CDR3 region has the DNA TGTGCCATCAGTGAGTCGACGGGAGACGCAGATACGCAGTATTTT.

This clonotype was counted between two and nine times. This sequence joins TRBV20-1 and TRBJ2-1, with 7 bases that match TRBD2. Germline CDR1 reads DFQATT; CDR2 reads SNEGSKA (reference sequence). There are 12 residues in the CDR3. V gave up 6 bases and J gave up 9 bases; unmatched junction bases: 8. This CDR3 is CSARRPGGEQFF. CDR3 in DNA: TGCAGTGCGAGGAGACCGGGGGGTGAGCAGTTCTTC.

This clonotype was counted a few times. V gene TRBV12-3 or TRBV12-4 combines with J gene TRBJ2-7, with 7 nucleotides matching TRBD2. The ends lost 4 bases at V and 4 bases at J; junction bases unmatched: 7. This CDR3 has 14 residues. The CDR3 DNA follows: TGTGCCAGCAGTTCCCCGGGAGGAGTGTACGAGCAGTACTTC. This sequence encodes CASSSPGGVYEQYF.

This clonotype was seen more than once but under ten times. The chain combines TRBV28 with TRBJ1-5; 10 bases match TRBD1. This CDR3 comprises 15 residues. The germline gives CDR1 MDHEN, CDR2 SYDVKM. Trimming at V came to 6 bases and at J to 5 bases, leaving 7 bases not matched to a gene. DNA for the CDR3: TGTGCCAGCAGCCTCGCGGGACAGGGGTATCAGCCCCAGCATTTT. Residues: CASSLAGQGYQPQHF.